One and the same sample provided the 5 T cell receptor beta chains below, sequenced in a study of liver allograft versus peripheral blood T cells. About the research overall: Peripheral blood of the recipients supplied T cell receptor repertoires that were compared with those in transplanted livers.

Each CDR3 protein is one row after TCRdb ran MiXCR on the reads. The table includes 13,000 or so distinct CDR3 sequences, around 18% detected once. These receptor sequences come from a human patient who had a liver transplant. Some T cells may possibly be graft donor cells.

This chain links TRBV20-1 with TRBJ2-7, with D tentatively TRBD1 or TRBD2 (6 bases each). Per the germline V gene, CDR1 is DFQATT and CDR2 is SNEGSKA (reference sequence). The CDR3 length is 12 residues. The germline V and J ends were trimmed by 3 bases and 4 bases, with 10 bases remaining between them. CDR3 DNA: TGCAGTGCTAGCGGGGGCGTGTACGAGCAGTACTTC. Its translation is CSASGGVYEQYF.

The V and J genes are TRBV12-3 or TRBV12-4 and TRBJ1-5; D unresolved. Trimming cost V 3 bases and J 7 bases, with 13 bases left between them. CDR3 size: 14 residues. CDR3 coding DNA: TGTGCCAGCAGTTTTGGGCAGCCTGGGCAGCCCCAGCATTTT. Its protein is CASSFGQPGQPQHF.

The chain uses TRBV7-9 and TRBJ2-5; 7 bases map to TRBD1. The CDR3 is 14 amino acids. The germline gives CDR1 SEHNR, CDR2 FQNEAQ (reference sequence). With V trimmed by 5 bases and J by 2 bases, 5 bases remained unmatched. The CDR3 DNA sequence: TGTGCCAGCAGCCCACAGGGGTTTCAAGAGACCCAGTACTTC. It translates to CASSPQGFQETQYF.

By share, this clonotype ranks as medium-sized. The chain employs TRBV15 and TRBJ2-2; 7 bases align to TRBD2. Germline CDR1 LNHNV, CDR2 YYDKDF (reference sequence). The CDR3 sequence is 16 residues long. The V gene end was trimmed by 4 bases and the J gene end by 0 bases; junction bases not matched to a gene: 5. The CDR3 DNA follows: TGTGCCACCAGCAATAAACTAGCGCCGAACACCGGGGAGCTGTTTTTT. This codes for CATSNKLAPNTGELFF.

Sample share makes this clonotype medium-sized. The genes are TRBV6-5 and TRBJ2-6; D unclear. Germline CDR1 is MNHEY and CDR2 is SVGAGI. V was clipped by 5 bases and J by 2 bases, with 10 bases between them. The CDR3 covers 15 residues. CDR3 DNA: TGTGCCAGCAGTCCGGATAGTGCTGGGGCCAACGTCCTGACTTTC. Translated, it gives CASSPDSAGANVLTF.